A selection of T cell receptor beta chains follows, all from one sample in a study of type 1 regulatory T cells. Their antigens remain unidentified. TCRdb ran MiXCR on the reads and lists one entry per CDR3 protein. There are several thousand distinct CDR3 sequences in the sample; 30% to 35% occur only once, and more than 20% lies in the top ten. Sequencing used cultured type 1 regulatory T (Tr1) cells, either the whole culture or a sorted fraction (not recorded which). The source of these receptors is a human donor in good health. The CDR3 runs from the conserved cysteine through the conserved F or W. A D gene is named only where the DNA matches it firmly. Not every row has a clone size; where given, it reads once, few, many or a size class.

cdr3_nt: TGTGCCAGCAGGAATACTCCCTACAATGAGCAGTTCTTC
cdr3_aa: CASRNTPYNEQFF
j_call: TRBJ2-1
d_call: .
clone_size: few
v_call: TRBV25-1

cdr3_nt: TGTGTCAGCAGCTTGCGGGGGTTCGGCACCGGGGAGCTGTTTTTT
cdr3_aa: CVSSLRGFGTGELFF
j_call: TRBJ2-2
d_call: TRBD2
clone_size: .
v_call: TRBV7-9

cdr3_nt: TGCGCCAGCAGCTCGACACAGGGTAAAGAGACCCAGTACTTC
cdr3_aa: CASSSTQGKETQYF
j_call: TRBJ2-5
d_call: .
clone_size: .
v_call: TRBV5-1

cdr3_nt: TGTGCCACCAGTGATTTCCCCAACTACAATGAGCAGTTCTTC
cdr3_aa: CATSDFPNYNEQFF
j_call: TRBJ2-1
d_call: .
clone_size: few
v_call: TRBV24-1

cdr3_nt: TGTGCCAGCAGTCCCCTCGGGACTAGCAACTACAATGAGCAGTTCTTC
cdr3_aa: CASSPLGTSNYNEQFF
j_call: TRBJ2-1
d_call: TRBD2
clone_size: .
v_call: TRBV12-3/TRBV12-4

cdr3_nt: TGCAGTGCTAGAGATTATGCTAGCGGATACGAGCAGTACTTC
cdr3_aa: CSARDYASGYEQYF
j_call: TRBJ2-7
d_call: TRBD2
clone_size: .
v_call: TRBV20-1

cdr3_nt: TGTGCCAGCAGCGTCACTAGCGGGATTATCACAGATACGCAGTATTTT
cdr3_aa: CASSVTSGIITDTQYF
j_call: TRBJ2-3
d_call: TRBD2
clone_size: .
v_call: TRBV9

cdr3_nt: TGTGCCAGCAGCTCGCCTAACTTGGAGCAGTTCTTC
cdr3_aa: CASSSPNLEQFF
j_call: TRBJ2-1
d_call: .
clone_size: few
v_call: TRBV5-4

cdr3_nt: TGCTCCAGCGGCCTAGCGGCATCCTACAATGAGCAGTTCTTC
cdr3_aa: CSSGLAASYNEQFF
j_call: TRBJ2-1
d_call: TRBD2
clone_size: .
v_call: TRBV5-1

cdr3_nt: TGCGCCAGCAGCATCCCGGGACAGAGGTCCTACGAGCAGTACTTC
cdr3_aa: CASSIPGQRSYEQYF
j_call: TRBJ2-7
d_call: TRBD1
clone_size: medium-sized
v_call: TRBV5-1

cdr3_nt: TGTGCCTGGAGTCCGACACGGACCTCTGGAAACACCATATATTTT
cdr3_aa: CAWSPTRTSGNTIYF
j_call: TRBJ1-3
d_call: .
clone_size: few
v_call: TRBV30

cdr3_nt: TGCAGTGCTAGGATAGCGGGAGGATACAATGAGCAGTTCTTC
cdr3_aa: CSARIAGGYNEQFF
j_call: TRBJ2-1
d_call: TRBD2
clone_size: once
v_call: TRBV20-1

cdr3_nt: TGTGCCAGCAGTAACGGAGGGCTAGCGGCCGGGGAGCTGTTTTTT
cdr3_aa: CASSNGGLAAGELFF
j_call: TRBJ2-2
d_call: TRBD2
clone_size: few
v_call: TRBV12-3/TRBV12-4

cdr3_nt: TGTGCCAGCAGCGTTCGCCGGGACAGACCCTACGAGCAGTACTTC
cdr3_aa: CASSVRRDRPYEQYF
j_call: TRBJ2-7
d_call: TRBD1
clone_size: .
v_call: TRBV3-1